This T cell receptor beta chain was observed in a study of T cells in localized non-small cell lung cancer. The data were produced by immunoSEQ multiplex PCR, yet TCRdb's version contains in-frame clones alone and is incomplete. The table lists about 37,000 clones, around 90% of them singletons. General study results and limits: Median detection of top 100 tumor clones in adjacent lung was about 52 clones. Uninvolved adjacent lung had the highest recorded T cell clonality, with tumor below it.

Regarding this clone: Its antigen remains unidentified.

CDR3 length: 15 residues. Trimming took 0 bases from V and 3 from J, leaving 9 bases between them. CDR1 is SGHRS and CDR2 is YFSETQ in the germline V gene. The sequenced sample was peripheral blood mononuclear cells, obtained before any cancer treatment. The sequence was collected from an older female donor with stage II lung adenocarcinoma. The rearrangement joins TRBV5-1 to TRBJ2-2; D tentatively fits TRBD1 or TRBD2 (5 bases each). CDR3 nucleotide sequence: TGCGCCAGCAGCTTGGCCGAGGGGTACACCGGGGAGCTGTTTTTT. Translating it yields CASSLAEGYTGELFF.